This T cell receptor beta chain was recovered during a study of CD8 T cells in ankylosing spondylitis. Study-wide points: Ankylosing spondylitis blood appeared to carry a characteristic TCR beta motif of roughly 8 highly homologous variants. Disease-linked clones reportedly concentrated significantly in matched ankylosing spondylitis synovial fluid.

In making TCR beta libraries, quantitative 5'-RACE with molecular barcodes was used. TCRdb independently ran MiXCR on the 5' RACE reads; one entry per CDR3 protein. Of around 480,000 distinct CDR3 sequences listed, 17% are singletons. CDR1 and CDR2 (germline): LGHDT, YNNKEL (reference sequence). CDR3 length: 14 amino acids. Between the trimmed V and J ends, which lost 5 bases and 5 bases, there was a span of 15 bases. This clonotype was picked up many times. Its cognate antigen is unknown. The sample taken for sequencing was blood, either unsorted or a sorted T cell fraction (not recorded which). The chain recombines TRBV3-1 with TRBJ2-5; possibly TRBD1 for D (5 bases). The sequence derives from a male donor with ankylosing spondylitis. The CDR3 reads CASSWLGLRETQYF. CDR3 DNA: TGTGCCAGCAGCTGGCTGGGGCTCCGGGAGACCCAGTACTTC.